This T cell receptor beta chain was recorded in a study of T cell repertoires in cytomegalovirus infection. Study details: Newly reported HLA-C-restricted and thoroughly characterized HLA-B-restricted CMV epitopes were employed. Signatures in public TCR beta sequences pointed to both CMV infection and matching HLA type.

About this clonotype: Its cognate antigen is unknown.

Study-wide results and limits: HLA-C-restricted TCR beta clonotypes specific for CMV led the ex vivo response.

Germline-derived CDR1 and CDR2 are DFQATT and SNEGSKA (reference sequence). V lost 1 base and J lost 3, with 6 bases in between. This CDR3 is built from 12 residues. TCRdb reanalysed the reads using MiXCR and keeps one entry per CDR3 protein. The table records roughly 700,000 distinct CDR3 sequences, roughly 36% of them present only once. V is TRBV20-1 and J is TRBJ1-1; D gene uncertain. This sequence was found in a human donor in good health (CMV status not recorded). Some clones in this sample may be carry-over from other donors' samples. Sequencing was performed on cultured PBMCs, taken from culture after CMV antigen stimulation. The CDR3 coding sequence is TGCAGTGCTAGAGGGGTGGACACTGAAGCTTTCTTT. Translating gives CSARGVDTEAFF.